Following are 7 T cell receptor beta chains from one sample sequenced in a study of blood T cell repertoires in COVID-19. The protocol was immunoSEQ multiplex PCR, while the TCRdb copy is restricted to in-frame clones and leaves out a portion. The data show hundreds of thousands of clones, about 90% seen once. Sequencing input: PBMCs or T cells enriched from blood (not recorded which). These receptors were collected from a woman aged 30 to 39 who had recovered from COVID-19.

The rearrangement uses TRBV7-3 and TRBJ2-3, with 8 bases lining up with TRBD2. Germline CDR1 is SGHTA and CDR2 is FQGTGA. This CDR3 is 17 amino acids long. V trimming: 1 base; J trimming: 3 bases; junction bases outside the gene matches: 9. The CDR3: CASSLREPAGGTDTQYF. CDR3 DNA: TGTGCCAGCAGCTTAAGAGAGCCGGCGGGGGGAACAGATACGCAGTATTTT. The variable domain in full, with the rest retrieved from reference TRBV7-3 and TRBJ2-3, is GAGVSQTPSNKVTEKGKYVELRCDPISGHTALYWYRQSLGQGPEFLIYFQGTGAADDSGLPNDRFFAVRPEGSVSTLKIQRTERGDSAVYLCASSLREPAGGTDTQYFGPGTRLTVL.

The chain links TRBV10-3 to TRBJ2-1, with D possibly being TRBD2 (6 bases). The V and J ends lost 0 bases and 9 bases respectively, with 6 bases between them. The CDR3 consists of 12 residues. CDR1 is ENHRY and CDR2 is SYGVKD in the germline V gene. The CDR3 spells CAISESGGEQFF. In DNA form, the CDR3 reads TGTGCCATCAGTGAGTCGGGGGGTGAGCAGTTCTTC.

The chain is built from TRBV5-1 and TRBJ2-4, with a weak D call TRBD1 (6 bases). Germline CDR1 reads SGHRS; CDR2 reads YFSETQ. The CDR3 is made up of 12 amino acids. V was pared by 4 bases and J by 5 bases, with 7 bases between. CDR3 nucleotide sequence: TGCGCCAGCAGCAACAGGGAAAACATTCAGTACTTC. Protein product: CASSNRENIQYF.

This chain connects TRBV27 to TRBJ1-2; 10 bases are a match to TRBD1. The V and J ends lost 6 bases and 7 bases, in that order; junction bases with no gene match: 11. The CDR3 extends over 15 amino acids. CDR1 MNHEY and CDR2 SMNVEV come from the germline V gene (reference sequence). CDR3 nucleotide sequence: TGTGCCAGCAGATCATCCGGGACAGGGGTACGTGGCTACACCTTC. Encoded protein: CASRSSGTGVRGYTF.

V gene TRBV7-2 combines with J gene TRBJ1-2; maybe TRBD1 (5 bases). Trimming shortened V by 5 bases and J by 0 bases, and 10 bases separated the two germline ends. Germline values: CDR1 SGHTA, CDR2 FQGNSA. The CDR3 length is 14 residues. The CDR3 protein is CASSPRQTNYGYTF. DNA of the CDR3: TGTGCCAGCAGCCCCCGACAGACTAACTATGGCTACACCTTC.

This clone was found many times. The CDR3 here is CASSFAENTEAFF. In DNA, the CDR3 is TGTGCCAGCAGCTTCGCAGAGAACACTGAAGCTTTCTTT. The chain carries TRBV11-3 and TRBJ1-1, with D uncertain. The CDR3 is 13 residues long. Germline lookup yields CDR1 SGHNT and CDR2 YENEEA. V was clipped by 3 bases and J by 1 base, with 6 bases between them.

The chain carries TRBV28 and TRBJ2-3; 8 bases align to TRBD1. The CDR3 is made up of 15 amino acids. The germline CDR1 and CDR2 sequences are MDHEN and SYDVKM. Trimming at V came to 6 bases and at J to 5 bases, leaving 10 bases not matched to a gene. The CDR3: CASSQGQGAGDTQYF. Here the CDR3 DNA reads TGTGCCAGCAGCCAAGGACAGGGTGCTGGAGATACGCAGTATTTT.